These 32 T cell receptor beta chains were sequenced from one sample in a study of PD-L1 blockade in urothelial cancer. Clones were sequenced by immunoSEQ multiplex PCR, and TCRdb holds only the in-frame ones, with some missing. The repertoire holds more than 70,000 clones, roughly 89% seen once, with roughly 3.4% in the top ten. The sample consisted of PBMCs, taken around atezolizumab (anti-PD-L1) treatment. The receptors come from a man in his sixties with urothelial cancer.

CDR3 bases: TGTGCCAGCAGCCCGTCGAGCGGGAGAGTGGATACGCAGTATTTT. Translation gives CASSPSSGRVDTQYF. The genes are TRBV7-2 and TRBJ2-3; 8 bases line up with TRBD2. Trimming at V came to 5 bases and at J to 6 bases, leaving 10 bases not matched to a gene. Per germline, CDR1 SGHTA and CDR2 FQGNSA. This CDR3 contains 15 residues.

The chain uses TRBV2 and TRBJ2-7; D possibly corresponds to TRBD2 (6 bases). V was cut by 8 bases and J by 0 bases, with 14 bases left in between. The CDR3 loop spans 14 amino acids. The germline V gene has CDR1 SNHLY and CDR2 FYNNEI. The CDR3 DNA is TGTGCCAGCGGGCTAGCGTCATACTCCTACGAGCAGTACTTC. Translation gives CASGLASYSYEQYF.

The chain combines TRBV18 with TRBJ2-1; 8 bases align to TRBD1. CDR1 KGHSH and CDR2 LQKENI come from the germline V gene. This CDR3 is 15 amino acids long. V was pared by 1 base and J by 6 bases, with 5 bases of the junction left unmatched. Here the CDR3 reads CASSPRETGGNEQFF. For the CDR3, the DNA is TGTGCCAGCTCACCACGCGAAACAGGGGGCAATGAGCAGTTCTTC.

This clone was observed a single time. The chain carries TRBV28 and TRBJ1-1; D is unresolved. V lost 4 bases and J lost 6, with 18 bases in between. The CDR3 sequence is 15 residues long. Germline CDR1 and CDR2: MDHEN and SYDVKM. The CDR3, as DNA: TGTGCCAGCAGTTCAACAGCTTCGACACCGCCTGAAGCTTTCTTT. Translating it yields CASSSTASTPPEAFF.

The chain employs TRBV2 and TRBJ1-4; 9 nucleotides align to TRBD1. Trimming cost V 7 bases and J 0 bases; bases outside gene matches: 3. This CDR3 has 15 amino acids. The germline V gene has CDR1 SNHLY and CDR2 FYNNEI. The CDR3 is CASKTGGSTNEKLFF. In DNA, the CDR3 is TGTGCCAGCAAAACAGGGGGCTCAACTAATGAAAAACTGTTTTTT.

This chain links TRBV15 with TRBJ2-1, with D possibly being TRBD1 (5 bases). Trimming took off 0 bases at V and 12 bases at J, with 9 bases between the two ends. CDR1 and CDR2 (germline): LNHNV, YYDKDF (reference sequence). The CDR3 covers 12 residues. CDR3 DNA: TGTGCCACCAGCAGAGACAGGGTGGTGCAGTTCTTC. Protein product: CATSRDRVVQFF.

This CDR3 is CASDRTGNSYEQYF. The DNA of the CDR3 is TGCGCCAGCGACAGGACAGGGAACTCCTACGAGCAGTACTTC. The rearrangement joins TRBV5-1 to TRBJ2-7; 8 bases are a match to TRBD1. The CDR3 contains 14 residues. Unmatched junction bases numbered 6, after V lost 7 bases and J lost 0 bases. Germline V gene data show CDR1 as SGHRS and CDR2 as YFSETQ.

The genes are TRBV5-6 and TRBJ2-1; 11 bases agree with TRBD2. The CDR3 is 16 residues long. V lost 0 bases to trimming and J lost 2 bases; unmatched junction nucleotides: 1. Germline assignment: CDR1 SGHDT and CDR2 YYEEEE. Here the CDR3 DNA reads TGTGCCAGCAGCTTGGGACTAGCGGGGACCTACAATGAGCAGTTCTTC. It codes for CASSLGLAGTYNEQFF.

This sequence joins TRBV7-8 and TRBJ2-7; D is possibly TRBD1 (5 bases). The CDR3 is 14 residues long. The V and J ends lost 0 bases and 1 base respectively, with 7 bases between them. In germline, CDR1 is SGHVS, CDR2 FQNEAQ. The DNA for the CDR3 is TGTGCCAGCAGCTTAGCGACAGCATCCTACGAGCAGTACTTC. Amino acids: CASSLATASYEQYF.

This sequence joins TRBV6-1 and TRBJ2-6; TRBD1 agrees at 7 bases. In germline, CDR1 is MNHNS, CDR2 SASEGT. The trim removed 1 base at V and 0 bases at J, leaving 9 bases unmatched. The CDR3 totals 19 residues. Written as DNA, the CDR3 is TGTGCCAGCAGTGAAGTGGAAGGACAGGCCTTCTCTGGGGCCAACGTCCTGACTTTC. Its translation is CASSEVEGQAFSGANVLTF.

The J gene is TRBJ1-5, the V gene TRBV2; unclear D gene. The CDR3 contains 13 residues. Trimming stripped 7 bases from V and 2 bases from J, with 9 bases between. Germline CDR1 is SNHLY and CDR2 is FYNNEI. CDR3 DNA sequence: TGTGCCAGCACAGGTCAGGGCAATCAGCCCCAGCATTTT. This sequence encodes CASTGQGNQPQHF.

This sequence joins TRBV10-1 and TRBJ2-7; 9 bases map to TRBD1. CDR1 is WNHNN, CDR2 SYGVQD, per germline (reference sequence). The V and J ends lost 3 bases and 1 base, in that order; junction bases with no gene match: 4. The CDR3 is 15 residues long. The chain's CDR3 is CASSETGGRSYEQYF. DNA for the CDR3: TGCGCCAGCAGTGAAACAGGGGGCAGGTCCTACGAGCAGTACTTC.

This clone has a handful of counts. The chain carries TRBV7-9 and TRBJ2-1; possible D gene TRBD2, 6 bases. Deletions cut 1 base from V and 13 bases from J, with 8 bases between. This CDR3 is built from 11 residues. Per the germline V gene, CDR1 is SEHNR and CDR2 is FQNEAQ (reference sequence). The CDR3 sequence: CASSLGDSQFF. The CDR3 DNA reads TGTGCCAGCAGCTTAGGGGACTCCCAGTTCTTC.

The chain combines TRBV2 with TRBJ1-4; TRBD1 aligns across 8 bases. Per germline, CDR1 SNHLY and CDR2 FYNNEI. The CDR3 extends over 15 amino acids. With V trimmed by 6 bases and J by 7 bases, 10 bases remained unmatched. The CDR3: CASRAQGAPAEKLFF. The CDR3 region has the DNA TGTGCCAGCAGGGCGCAGGGGGCGCCGGCTGAAAAACTGTTTTTT.

This rearrangement joins TRBV7-2 to TRBJ2-7; D is ambiguous. Trimming left V 2 bases short and J 4 bases short, with 12 bases between. This CDR3 contains 14 residues. In germline, CDR1 is SGHTA, CDR2 FQGNSA. In DNA form, the CDR3 reads TGTGCCAGCAGCTTACCTAGAGGTCGTTACGAGCAGTACTTC. It encodes CASSLPRGRYEQYF. The full variable domain, rest sourced from reference TRBV7-2 and TRBJ2-7, is GAGVSQSPSNKVTEKGKDVELRCDPISGHTALYWYRQSLGQGLEFLIYFQGNSAPDKSGLPSDRFSAERTGGSVSTLTIQRTQQEDSAVYLCASSLPRGRYEQYFGPGTRLTVT.

This rearrangement joins TRBV5-8 to TRBJ1-2; D unresolved. CDR3 length: 15 amino acids. Per the germline V gene, CDR1 is SGHTS and CDR2 is YDEGEE. V gave up 1 base and J gave up 2 bases, with 12 bases separating them. The CDR3 protein is CASSLSNSGNYGYTF. The CDR3 bases are TGTGCCAGCAGCTTGTCTAACAGTGGGAACTATGGCTACACCTTC.

V and J are TRBV5-6 and TRBJ1-1; TRBD1 agrees at 7 bases. This CDR3 is built from 14 residues. CDR1 is SGHDT and CDR2 is YYEEEE in the germline V gene. The V segment lost 2 bases and the J segment 1 base; nucleotides outside the gene matches: 2. In nucleotides, the CDR3 is TGTGCCAGCAGCTTCACAGGGGCGAACACTGAAGCTTTCTTT. Translating it yields CASSFTGANTEAFF.

The chain combines TRBV7-9 with TRBJ2-7; D perhaps matches TRBD1 (6 bases). Trimming removed 5 bases from V and 3 bases from J, with 14 bases in between. CDR3 size: 14 residues. Germline assignment: CDR1 SEHNR and CDR2 FQNEAQ (reference sequence). CDR3 sequence (DNA): TGTGCCAGCAGCACCGGAGACAGGCGCTACGAGCAGTACTTC. Its translation is CASSTGDRRYEQYF.

The chain joins TRBV9 to TRBJ2-2, with D possibly being TRBD2 (6 bases). Germline CDR1 and CDR2: SGDLS and YYNGEE. The CDR3 spans 18 residues. Trimming removed 4 bases at V and 6 bases at J, with 25 bases between. DNA for the CDR3: TGTGCCAGCAGCCTTCACCTCCTAGGACGGGGGTCTTCCGGGGAGCTGTTTTTT. Amino acids: CASSLHLLGRGSSGELFF.

This sequence joins TRBV6-6 and TRBJ1-3; 9 bases are shared with TRBD1. Germline V gene sequence: CDR1 MNHNY, CDR2 SVGAGI (reference sequence). J gave up 6 bases and V 2 bases, and 5 bases lay outside the gene matches. The CDR3 totals 15 residues. The CDR3 region is CASSYGQGSQNTIYF. Here the CDR3 DNA reads TGTGCCAGCAGTTACGGACAGGGGAGTCAAAACACCATATATTTT.

The chain links TRBV10-3 to TRBJ1-5; a weak D match, TRBD1 (5 bases). The germline V gene encodes CDR1 ENHRY and CDR2 SYGVKD. CDR3 length equals 14 residues. V was clipped by 0 bases and J by 4 bases, with 7 bases between them. The CDR3 protein is CAISESAGNQPQHF. CDR3 DNA: TGTGCCATCAGTGAGTCCGCAGGGAATCAGCCCCAGCATTTT.

CDR3 region: CASSQAWGLAGYQETQYF. The CDR3, as DNA: TGCGCCAGCAGCCAAGCCTGGGGCCTAGCGGGATACCAAGAGACCCAGTACTTC. This chain uses TRBV4-3 with TRBJ2-5, with 9 nucleotides matching TRBD2. Germline-derived CDR1 and CDR2 are LGHNA and YSLEER. V trimming: 1 base; J trimming: 0 bases; junction bases outside the gene matches: 9. The CDR3 sequence is 18 residues long.

V gene TRBV7-9 combines with J gene TRBJ2-5, with 7 positions matching TRBD2. Germline trimming cut 5 bases from V and 1 base from J; bases unmatched to any gene: 4. CDR1 is SEHNR and CDR2 is FQNEAQ in the germline V gene (reference sequence). The CDR3 is made up of 14 amino acids. The CDR3 DNA reads TGTGCCAGCAGCCGGGCTAGCGGCCAAGAGACCCAGTACTTC. Encoded protein: CASSRASGQETQYF.

The J gene is TRBJ2-7, the V gene TRBV19; 9 nucleotides line up with TRBD1. CDR3 length equals 14 residues. Germline assignment: CDR1 LNHDA and CDR2 SQIVND (reference sequence). With V trimmed by 1 base and J by 6 bases, 4 bases remained unmatched. The CDR3 sequence: CASSIVGTGFEQYF. The CDR3 nucleotides read TGTGCCAGTAGTATAGTTGGGACAGGGTTCGAGCAGTACTTC.

The gene calls are TRBV30 and TRBJ1-5; D unclear. Deletions cut 0 bases from V and 5 bases from J, with 17 bases between. The germline V gene encodes CDR1 GTSNPN and CDR2 SVGIG (reference sequence). This CDR3 contains 16 residues. CDR3 nucleotide sequence: TGTGCCTGGAGTGTACTAGGCGGATTAACGGATCAGCCCCAGCATTTT. Encoded protein: CAWSVLGGLTDQPQHF.

The chain couples TRBV5-6 to TRBJ2-4; 10 nucleotides line up with TRBD2. The V gene's germline CDR1 is SGHDT and CDR2 YYEEEE. V was clipped by 3 bases and J by 0 bases; unmatched bases: 6. This CDR3 has 17 residues. The DNA for the CDR3 is TGTGCCAGCAGCTGGACTAGCGGAAGACTAGCCAAAAACATTCAGTACTTC. Its protein product is CASSWTSGRLAKNIQYF.

This chain links TRBV11-1 with TRBJ1-3, with D tentatively TRBD1 (5 bases). The CDR3 consists of 16 residues. V was shortened by 3 bases and J by 0 bases, with 12 bases between the two germline ends. Germline values: CDR1 SGHAT, CDR2 FQDESV (reference sequence). CDR3: CASSFTDSSSGNTIYF. The CDR3 DNA is TGTGCCAGCAGCTTTACCGACAGCAGCTCTGGAAACACCATATATTTT.

The CDR3 nucleotides read TGCGCCAGCAGCTTCGACGGGAGGGCCTATGAGCAGTTCTTC. It yields the protein CASSFDGRAYEQFF. The chain employs TRBV5-1 and TRBJ2-1; 8 nucleotides match TRBD2. This CDR3 has 14 residues. In germline, CDR1 is SGHRS, CDR2 YFSETQ. The ends lost 2 bases at V and 8 bases at J; junction bases unmatched: 6.

The V and J genes are TRBV7-2 and TRBJ2-2, with 9 bases aligning to TRBD2. Trimming at V came to 5 bases and at J to 2 bases, leaving 6 bases not matched to a gene. The CDR3 sequence is 16 residues long. Germline values: CDR1 SGHTA, CDR2 FQGNSA. Written as DNA, the CDR3 is TGTGCCAGCAGCCTCCGGACTAGCGTCAACACCGGGGAGCTGTTTTTT. Translation: CASSLRTSVNTGELFF.

The J gene is TRBJ2-7, the V gene TRBV9; 7 nucleotides align to TRBD1. The CDR3 is 15 amino acids. V dropped 4 bases and J dropped 7; count of bases not matched to a gene: 14. Germline CDR1 reads SGDLS; CDR2 reads YYNGEE. The chain's CDR3 is CASSPHRGPLGEQYF. The DNA of the CDR3 is TGTGCCAGCAGCCCCCACAGGGGCCCCCTGGGGGAGCAGTACTTC.

CDR3 sequence (DNA): TGTGCCAGCAAGTTGCGGTTAGCCGGGGAGCTGTTTTTT. Residues: CASKLRLAGELFF. V gene TRBV27 combines with J gene TRBJ2-2; D uncertain. Germline CDR1 is MNHEY and CDR2 is SMNVEV (reference sequence). Trimming removed 7 bases at V and 6 bases at J, with 12 bases between. The CDR3 is 13 amino acids.

The chain joins TRBV18 to TRBJ2-7; a weak D match, TRBD2 (6 bases). This CDR3 is 14 amino acids long. The V gene's germline CDR1 is KGHSH and CDR2 LQKENI. The germline V and J ends were trimmed by 0 bases and 6 bases, with 12 bases remaining between them. The CDR3 DNA reads as TGTGCCAGCTCACCACCCGGGGAGGCGGGCGAGCAGTACTTC. Translation gives CASSPPGEAGEQYF.